A single T cell receptor (beta chain) is shown here with its context. These data belong to a study of blood T cell repertoires in COVID-19. Background on the study: Material from acute and convalescent COVID-19 was sourced from the United States, Italy and Spain. T cells, B-cell-depleted T cells, or PBMCs supplied cDNA or gDNA.

Methods used by the authors: Estimates of nucleated cell counts were drawn from the amplification of reference gene primers. Method: immunoSEQ multiplex PCR; TCRdb's copy keeps in-frame clones and lacks some. V and J calls and clone size are given by that table; D and trimming were obtained from the DNA. The sample lists roughly 200,000 clones; 80% were seen once. Per the germline V gene, CDR1 is SGHRS and CDR2 is YFSETQ. The CDR3 extends over 16 amino acids. V shed 2 bases and J 5 bases; nucleotides not matched to a gene: 10. The chain recombines TRBV5-1 with TRBJ2-7; 10 bases match TRBD1. The clonotype originates from a man aged 60-69 years with acute or convalescent COVID-19. The sequencing input was peripheral blood. The CDR3 region has the DNA TGCGCCAGCAGCTTAGGCCCGGGACAGGGGTCCAACGAGCAGTACTTC. Protein sequence: CASSLGPGQGSNEQYF.